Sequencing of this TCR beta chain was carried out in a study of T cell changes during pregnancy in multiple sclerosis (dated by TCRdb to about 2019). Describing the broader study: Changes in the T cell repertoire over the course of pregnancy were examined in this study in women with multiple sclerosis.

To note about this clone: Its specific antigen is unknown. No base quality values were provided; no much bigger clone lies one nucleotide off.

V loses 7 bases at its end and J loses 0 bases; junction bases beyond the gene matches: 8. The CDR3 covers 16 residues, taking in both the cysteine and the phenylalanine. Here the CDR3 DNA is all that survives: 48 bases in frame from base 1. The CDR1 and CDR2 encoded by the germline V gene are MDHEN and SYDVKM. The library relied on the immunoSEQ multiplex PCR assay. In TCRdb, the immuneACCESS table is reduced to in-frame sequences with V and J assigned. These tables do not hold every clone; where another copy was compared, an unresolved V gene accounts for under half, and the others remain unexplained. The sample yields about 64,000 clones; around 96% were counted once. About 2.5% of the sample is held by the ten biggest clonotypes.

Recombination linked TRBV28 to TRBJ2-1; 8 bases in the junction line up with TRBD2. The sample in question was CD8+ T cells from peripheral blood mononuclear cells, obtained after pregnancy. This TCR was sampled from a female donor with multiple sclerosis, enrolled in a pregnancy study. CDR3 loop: CASTWGTSGSYNEQFF. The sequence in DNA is TGTGCCAGCACCTGGGGGACTAGTGGCTCCTACAATGAGCAGTTCTTC.